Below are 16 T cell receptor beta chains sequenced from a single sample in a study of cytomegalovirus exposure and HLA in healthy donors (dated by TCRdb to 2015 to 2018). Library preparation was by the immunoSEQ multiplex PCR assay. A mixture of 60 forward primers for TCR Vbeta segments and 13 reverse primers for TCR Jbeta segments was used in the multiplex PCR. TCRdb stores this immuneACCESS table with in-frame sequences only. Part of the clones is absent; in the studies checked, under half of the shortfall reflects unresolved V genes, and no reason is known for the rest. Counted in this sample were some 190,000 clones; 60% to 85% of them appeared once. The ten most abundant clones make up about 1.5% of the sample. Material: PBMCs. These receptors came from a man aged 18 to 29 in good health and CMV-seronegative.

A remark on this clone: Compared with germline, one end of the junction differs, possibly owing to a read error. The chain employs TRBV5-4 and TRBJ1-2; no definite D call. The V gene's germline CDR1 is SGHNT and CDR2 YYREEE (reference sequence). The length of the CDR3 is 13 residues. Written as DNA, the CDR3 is TGTGCCAGCAGAATCGGCACAAACTATGGTTACACCTTC. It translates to CASRIGTNYGYTF. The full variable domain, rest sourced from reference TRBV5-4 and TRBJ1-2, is ETGVTQSPTHLIKTRGQQVTLRCSSQSGHNTVSWYQQALGQGPQFIFQYYREEENGRGNFPPRFSGLQFPNYSSELNVNALELDDSALYLCASRIGTNYGYTFGSGTRLTVV.

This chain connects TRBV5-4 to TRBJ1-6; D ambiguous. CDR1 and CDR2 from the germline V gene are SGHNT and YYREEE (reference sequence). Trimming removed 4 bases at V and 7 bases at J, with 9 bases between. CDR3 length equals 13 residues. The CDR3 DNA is TGTGCCAGCAGCCAAGAAAGCAATTCACCCCTCCACTTT. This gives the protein CASSQESNSPLHF.

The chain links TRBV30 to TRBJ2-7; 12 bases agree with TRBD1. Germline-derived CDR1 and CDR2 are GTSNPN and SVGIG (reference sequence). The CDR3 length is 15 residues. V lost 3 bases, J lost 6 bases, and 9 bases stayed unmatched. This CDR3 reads CAWRRAGTGGGEQYF. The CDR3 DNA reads TGTGCCTGGAGGAGAGCCGGGACAGGGGGCGGCGAGCAGTACTTC.

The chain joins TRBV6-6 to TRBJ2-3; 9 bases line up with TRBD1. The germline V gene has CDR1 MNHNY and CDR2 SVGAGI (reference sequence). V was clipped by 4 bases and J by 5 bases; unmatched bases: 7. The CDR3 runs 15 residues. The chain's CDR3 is CASSLTGGDGDTQYF. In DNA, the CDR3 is TGTGCCAGCAGTTTGACAGGGGGAGACGGAGATACGCAGTATTTT.

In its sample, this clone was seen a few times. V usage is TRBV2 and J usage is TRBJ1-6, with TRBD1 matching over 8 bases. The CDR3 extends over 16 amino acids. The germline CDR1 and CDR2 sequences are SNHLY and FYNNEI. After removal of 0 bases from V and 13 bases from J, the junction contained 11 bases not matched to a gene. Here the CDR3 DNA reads TGTGCCAGCAGTGAAGCGTTTGGACAGGGCCCTATGCCCCTCCACTTT. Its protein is CASSEAFGQGPMPLHF.

CDR3 nucleotide sequence: TGTGCCTGGAGCGACAGTCCGGGACAGGGTAGCAATCAGCCCCAGCATTTT. It codes for CAWSDSPGQGSNQPQHF. The chain links TRBV30 to TRBJ1-5; TRBD1 aligns across 9 bases. The germline gives CDR1 GTSNPN, CDR2 SVGIG (reference sequence). V shed 3 bases and J 0 bases; nucleotides not matched to a gene: 9. The CDR3 covers 17 residues.

CDR3 protein: CASSEVGGPQHF. DNA of the CDR3: TGTGCCAGCAGTGAAGTAGGGGGGCCCCAGCATTTT. The V call is TRBV2, the J call TRBJ1-5; D may be TRBD1 (6 bases). In germline, CDR1 is SNHLY, CDR2 FYNNEI. The CDR3 has 12 residues. Trimming took off 1 base at V and 9 bases at J, with 7 bases between the two ends.

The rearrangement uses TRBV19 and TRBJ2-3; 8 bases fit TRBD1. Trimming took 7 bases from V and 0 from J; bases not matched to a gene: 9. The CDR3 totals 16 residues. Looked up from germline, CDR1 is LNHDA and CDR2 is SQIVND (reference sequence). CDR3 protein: CASTQGARGSTDTQYF. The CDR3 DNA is TGTGCCAGTACCCAGGGGGCCCGGGGAAGCACAGATACGCAGTATTTT.

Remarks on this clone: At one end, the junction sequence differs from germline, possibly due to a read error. Written as DNA, the CDR3 is TGTTCCAGCTCTACAGCAGATACGCAGTATTTT. Translating it yields CSSSTADTQYF. The gene calls are TRBV7-9 and TRBJ2-3, with no clear D. Germline V gene sequence: CDR1 SEHNR, CDR2 FQNEAQ (reference sequence). The CDR3 extends over 11 amino acids.

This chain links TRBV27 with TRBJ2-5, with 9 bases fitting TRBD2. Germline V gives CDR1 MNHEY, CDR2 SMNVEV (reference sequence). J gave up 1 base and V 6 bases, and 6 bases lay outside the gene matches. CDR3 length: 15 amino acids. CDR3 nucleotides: TGTGCCAGCAGGTTTAGCGGGGGACCCCAAGAGACCCAGTACTTC. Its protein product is CASRFSGGPQETQYF.

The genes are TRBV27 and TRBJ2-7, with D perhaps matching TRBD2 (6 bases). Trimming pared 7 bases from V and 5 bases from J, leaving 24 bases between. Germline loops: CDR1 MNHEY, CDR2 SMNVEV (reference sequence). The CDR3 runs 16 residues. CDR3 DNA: TGTGCCAGCACTGCGCCCCCTTACGCAGGGAGGAACGAGCAGTACTTC. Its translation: CASTAPPYAGRNEQYF.

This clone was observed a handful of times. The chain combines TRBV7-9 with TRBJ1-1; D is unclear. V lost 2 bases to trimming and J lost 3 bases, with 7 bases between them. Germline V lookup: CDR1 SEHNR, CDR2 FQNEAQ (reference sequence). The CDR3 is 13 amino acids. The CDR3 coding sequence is TGTGCCAGCAGCTTACGAGGGCACACTGAAGCTTTCTTT. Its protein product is CASSLRGHTEAFF.

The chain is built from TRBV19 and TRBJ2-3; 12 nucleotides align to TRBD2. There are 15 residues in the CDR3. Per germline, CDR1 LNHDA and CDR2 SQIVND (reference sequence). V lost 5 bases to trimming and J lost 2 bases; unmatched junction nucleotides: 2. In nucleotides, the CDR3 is TGTGCCAGTAGTCTAGCGGGAGGGCACACAGATACGCAGTATTTT. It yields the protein CASSLAGGHTDTQYF.

CDR3 sequence reads: CASSLDPGSIGNTIYF. CDR3 DNA sequence: TGCGCCAGCAGCTTGGATCCCGGGTCTATCGGAAACACCATATATTTT. The chain uses TRBV5-1 and TRBJ1-3, with D uncertain. The CDR3 totals 16 residues. In germline, CDR1 is SGHRS, CDR2 YFSETQ. Trimming left V 0 bases short and J 4 bases short, with 14 bases between. Together with reference TRBV5-1 and TRBJ1-3, the CDR3 gives the full variable domain: KAGVTQTPRYLIKTRGQQVTLSCSPISGHRSVSWYQQTPGQGLQFLFEYFSETQRNKGNFPGRFSGRQFSNSRSEMNVSTLELGDSALYLCASSLDPGSIGNTIYFGEGSWLTVV.

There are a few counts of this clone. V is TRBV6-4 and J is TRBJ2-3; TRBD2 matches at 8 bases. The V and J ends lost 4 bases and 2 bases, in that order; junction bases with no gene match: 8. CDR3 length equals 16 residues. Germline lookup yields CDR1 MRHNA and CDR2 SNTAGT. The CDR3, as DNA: TGTGCCAGCAGTGGAGGAGCGGGGGCCGCCACAGATACGCAGTATTTT. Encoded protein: CASSGGAGAATDTQYF.

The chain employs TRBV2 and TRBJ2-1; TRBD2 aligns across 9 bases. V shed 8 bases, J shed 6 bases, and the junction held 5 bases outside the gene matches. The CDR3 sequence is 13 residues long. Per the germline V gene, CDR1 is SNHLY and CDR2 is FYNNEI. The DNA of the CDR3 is TGTGCCAGCCCGCGGGGGGGCAGCAATGAGCAGTTCTTC. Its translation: CASPRGGSNEQFF.